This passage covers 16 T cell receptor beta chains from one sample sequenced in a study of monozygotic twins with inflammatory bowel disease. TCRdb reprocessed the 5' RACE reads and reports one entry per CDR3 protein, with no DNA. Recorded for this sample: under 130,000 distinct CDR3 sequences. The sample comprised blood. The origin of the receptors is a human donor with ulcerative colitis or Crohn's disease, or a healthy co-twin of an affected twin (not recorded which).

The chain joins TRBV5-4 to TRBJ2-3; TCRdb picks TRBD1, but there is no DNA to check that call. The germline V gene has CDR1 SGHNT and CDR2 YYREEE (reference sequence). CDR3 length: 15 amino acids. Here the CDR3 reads CASSFRPGYTDTQYF.

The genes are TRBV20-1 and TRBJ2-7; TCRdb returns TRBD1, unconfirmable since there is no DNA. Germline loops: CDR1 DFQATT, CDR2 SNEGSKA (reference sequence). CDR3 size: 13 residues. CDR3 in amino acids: CSAYRDRAYEQYF.

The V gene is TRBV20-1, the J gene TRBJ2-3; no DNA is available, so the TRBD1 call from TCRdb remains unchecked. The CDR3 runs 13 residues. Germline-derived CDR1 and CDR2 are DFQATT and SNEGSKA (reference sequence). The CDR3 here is CSPRQGDTDTQYF.

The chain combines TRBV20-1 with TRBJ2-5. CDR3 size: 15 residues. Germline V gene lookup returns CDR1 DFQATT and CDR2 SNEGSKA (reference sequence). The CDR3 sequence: CSARNPSGNQETQYF.

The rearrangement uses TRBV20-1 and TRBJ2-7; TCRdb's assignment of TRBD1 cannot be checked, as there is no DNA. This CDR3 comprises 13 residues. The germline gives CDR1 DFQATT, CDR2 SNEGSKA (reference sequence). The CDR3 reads CSARKDRNYEQYF.

CDR3: CASSPVRETNKSKYFSTGELFF. The chain combines TRBV4-2 with TRBJ2-2; the D call from TCRdb, TRBD1, cannot be confirmed without DNA. CDR3 size: 22 residues. Germline lookup yields CDR1 LGHNA and CDR2 YNFKEQ.

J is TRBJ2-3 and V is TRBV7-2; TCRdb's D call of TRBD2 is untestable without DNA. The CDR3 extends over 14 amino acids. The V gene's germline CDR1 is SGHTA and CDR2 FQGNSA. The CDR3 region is CASRTSGGAGAQYF.

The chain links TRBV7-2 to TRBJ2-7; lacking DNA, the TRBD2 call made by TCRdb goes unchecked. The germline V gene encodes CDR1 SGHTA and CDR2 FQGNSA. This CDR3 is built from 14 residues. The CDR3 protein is CASSPRLSNYEQYF. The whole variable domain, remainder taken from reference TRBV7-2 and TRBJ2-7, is GAGVSQSPSNKVTEKGKDVELRCDPISGHTALYWYRQSLGQGLEFLIYFQGNSAPDKSGLPSDRFSAERTGGSVSTLTIQRTQQEDSAVYLCASSPRLSNYEQYFGPGTRLTVT.

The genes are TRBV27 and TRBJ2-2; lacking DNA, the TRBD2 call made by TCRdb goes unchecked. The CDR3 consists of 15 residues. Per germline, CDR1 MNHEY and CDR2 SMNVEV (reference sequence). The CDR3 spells CASRGFGLAGGELFF.

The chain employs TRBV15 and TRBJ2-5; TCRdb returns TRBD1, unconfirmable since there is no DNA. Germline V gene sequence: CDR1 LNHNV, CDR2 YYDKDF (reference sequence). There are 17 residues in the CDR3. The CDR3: CATSRDIFGQGLETQYF.

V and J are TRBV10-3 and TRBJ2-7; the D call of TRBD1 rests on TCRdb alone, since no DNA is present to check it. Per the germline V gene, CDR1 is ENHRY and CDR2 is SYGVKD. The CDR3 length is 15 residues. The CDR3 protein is CAISARTGMTYEQYF.

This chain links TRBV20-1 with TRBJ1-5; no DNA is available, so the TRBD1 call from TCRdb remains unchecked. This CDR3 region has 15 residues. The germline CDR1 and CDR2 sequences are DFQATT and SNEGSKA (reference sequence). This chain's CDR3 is CSGSPFTGLNQPQHF.

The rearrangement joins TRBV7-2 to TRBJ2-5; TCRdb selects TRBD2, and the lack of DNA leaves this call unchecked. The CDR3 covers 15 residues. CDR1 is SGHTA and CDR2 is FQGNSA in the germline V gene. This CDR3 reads CASSKAGGILETQYF.

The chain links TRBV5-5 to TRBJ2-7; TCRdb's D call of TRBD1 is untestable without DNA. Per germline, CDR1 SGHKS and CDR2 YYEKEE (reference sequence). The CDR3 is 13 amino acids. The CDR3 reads CASSLYRGGEQYF.

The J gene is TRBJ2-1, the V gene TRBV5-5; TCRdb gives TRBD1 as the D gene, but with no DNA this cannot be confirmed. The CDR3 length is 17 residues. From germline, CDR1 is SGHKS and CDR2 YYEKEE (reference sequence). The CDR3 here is CASSPRVGQTAYNEQFF.

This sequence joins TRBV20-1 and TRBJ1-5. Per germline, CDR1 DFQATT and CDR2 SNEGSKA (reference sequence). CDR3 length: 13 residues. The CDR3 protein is CSARRASNQPQHF.